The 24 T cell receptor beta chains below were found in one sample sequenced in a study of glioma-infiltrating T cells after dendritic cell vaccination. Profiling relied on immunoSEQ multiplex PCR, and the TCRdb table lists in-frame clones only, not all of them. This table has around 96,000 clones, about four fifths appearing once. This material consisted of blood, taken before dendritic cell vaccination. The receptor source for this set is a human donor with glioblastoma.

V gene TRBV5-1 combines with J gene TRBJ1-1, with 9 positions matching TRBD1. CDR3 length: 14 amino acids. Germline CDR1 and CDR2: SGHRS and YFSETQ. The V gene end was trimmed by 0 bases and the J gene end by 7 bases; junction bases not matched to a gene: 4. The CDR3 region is CASSLEQGADEAFF. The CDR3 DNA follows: TGCGCCAGCAGCTTGGAACAGGGGGCCGATGAAGCTTTCTTT.

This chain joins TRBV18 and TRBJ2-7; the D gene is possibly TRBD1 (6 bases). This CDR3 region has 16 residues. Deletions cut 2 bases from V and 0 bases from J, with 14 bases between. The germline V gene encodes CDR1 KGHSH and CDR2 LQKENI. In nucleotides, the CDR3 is TGTGCCAGCTCACCAGGGACACCATTGTACTCCTACGAGCAGTACTTC. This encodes CASSPGTPLYSYEQYF.

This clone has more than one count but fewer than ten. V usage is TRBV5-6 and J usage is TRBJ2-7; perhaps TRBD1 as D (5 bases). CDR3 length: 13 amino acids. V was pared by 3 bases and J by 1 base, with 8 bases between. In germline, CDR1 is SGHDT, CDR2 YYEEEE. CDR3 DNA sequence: TGTGCCAGCAGCTCTACAGGTTCCTACGAGCAGTACTTC. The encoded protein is CASSSTGSYEQYF. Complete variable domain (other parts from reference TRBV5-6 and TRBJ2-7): DAGVTQSPTHLIKTRGQQVTLRCSPKSGHDTVSWYQQALGQGPQFIFQYYEEEERQRGNFPDRFSGHQFPNYSSELNVNALLLGDSALYLCASSSTGSYEQYFGPGTRLTVT.

DNA of the CDR3: TGTGCCAGCAGGACGCAGGGTGTCACTGAAGCTTTCTTT. It translates to CASRTQGVTEAFF. The gene calls are TRBV6-1 and TRBJ1-1; D perhaps matches TRBD1 (5 bases). Trimming removed 6 bases from V and 4 bases from J, with 12 bases in between. CDR1 and CDR2 from the germline V gene are MNHNS and SASEGT. The CDR3 is made up of 13 amino acids.

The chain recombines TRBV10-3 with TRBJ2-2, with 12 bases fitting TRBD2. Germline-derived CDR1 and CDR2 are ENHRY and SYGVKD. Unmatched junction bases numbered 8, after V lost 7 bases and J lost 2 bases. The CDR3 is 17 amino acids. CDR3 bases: TGTGCCATCAAACCCACTAGCGGGAGGTCAAACACCGGGGAGCTGTTTTTT. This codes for CAIKPTSGRSNTGELFF.

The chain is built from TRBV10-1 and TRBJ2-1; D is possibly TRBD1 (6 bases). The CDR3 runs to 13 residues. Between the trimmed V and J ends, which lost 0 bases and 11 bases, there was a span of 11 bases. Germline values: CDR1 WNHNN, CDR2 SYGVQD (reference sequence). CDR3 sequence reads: CASSESGQGKQFF. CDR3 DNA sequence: TGCGCCAGCAGTGAGTCGGGGCAGGGGAAGCAGTTCTTC.

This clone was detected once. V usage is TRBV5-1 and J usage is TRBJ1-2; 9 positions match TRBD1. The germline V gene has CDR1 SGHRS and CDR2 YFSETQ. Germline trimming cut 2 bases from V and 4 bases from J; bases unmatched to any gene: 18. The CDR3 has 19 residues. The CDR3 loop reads CASSFAPGQGGPGPYGYTF. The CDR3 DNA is TGCGCCAGCAGCTTCGCTCCGGGACAGGGAGGGCCAGGACCCTATGGCTACACCTTC.

The CDR3 region is CASSQVTGAGNTIYF. Here the CDR3 DNA reads TGTGCCAGCAGCCAAGTCACGGGAGCTGGAAACACCATATATTTT. The chain joins TRBV4-2 to TRBJ1-3; D gene unclear. V was shortened by 1 base and J by 2 bases, with 9 bases between the two germline ends. The CDR3 covers 15 residues. Germline V gives CDR1 LGHNA, CDR2 YNFKEQ.

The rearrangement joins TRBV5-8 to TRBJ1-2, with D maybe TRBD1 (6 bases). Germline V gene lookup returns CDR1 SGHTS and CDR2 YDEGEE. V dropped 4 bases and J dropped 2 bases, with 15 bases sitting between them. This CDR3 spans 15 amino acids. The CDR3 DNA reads TGTGCCAGCAGCCTCGTCCAAACAGGGAACTATGGCTACACCTTC. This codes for CASSLVQTGNYGYTF.

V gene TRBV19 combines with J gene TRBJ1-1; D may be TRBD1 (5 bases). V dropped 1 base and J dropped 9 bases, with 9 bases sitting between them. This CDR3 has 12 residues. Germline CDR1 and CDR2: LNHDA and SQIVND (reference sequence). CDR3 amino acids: CASSIVGGKAFF. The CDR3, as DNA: TGTGCCAGTAGTATAGTCGGGGGGAAAGCTTTCTTT.

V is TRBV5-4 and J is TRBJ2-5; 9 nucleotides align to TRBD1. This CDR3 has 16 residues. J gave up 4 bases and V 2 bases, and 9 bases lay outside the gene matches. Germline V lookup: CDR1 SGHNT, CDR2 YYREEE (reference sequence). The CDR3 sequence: CASSLNPGQGSETQYF. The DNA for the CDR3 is TGTGCCAGCAGCTTAAACCCCGGACAGGGGTCAGAGACCCAGTACTTC.

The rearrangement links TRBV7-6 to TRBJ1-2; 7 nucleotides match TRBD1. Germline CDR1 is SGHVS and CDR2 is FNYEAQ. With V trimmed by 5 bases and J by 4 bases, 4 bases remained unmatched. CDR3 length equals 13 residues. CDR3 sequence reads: CASSGDSLYGYTF. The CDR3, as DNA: TGTGCCAGCAGCGGGGACAGCCTCTATGGCTACACCTTC.

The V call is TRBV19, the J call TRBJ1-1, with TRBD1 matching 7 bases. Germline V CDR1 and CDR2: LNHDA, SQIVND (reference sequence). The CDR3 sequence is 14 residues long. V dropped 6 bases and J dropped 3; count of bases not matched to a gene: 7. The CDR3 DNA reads TGTGCCAGTAGAAGACAGGGTGGGGACACTGAAGCTTTCTTT. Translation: CASRRQGGDTEAFF.

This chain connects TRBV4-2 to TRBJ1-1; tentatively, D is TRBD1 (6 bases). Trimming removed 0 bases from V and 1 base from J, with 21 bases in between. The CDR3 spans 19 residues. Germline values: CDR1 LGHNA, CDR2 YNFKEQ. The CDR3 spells CASSQDTQRQGLRNTEAFF. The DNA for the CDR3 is TGTGCCAGCAGCCAAGATACTCAGAGGCAGGGGCTGAGGAACACTGAAGCTTTCTTT.

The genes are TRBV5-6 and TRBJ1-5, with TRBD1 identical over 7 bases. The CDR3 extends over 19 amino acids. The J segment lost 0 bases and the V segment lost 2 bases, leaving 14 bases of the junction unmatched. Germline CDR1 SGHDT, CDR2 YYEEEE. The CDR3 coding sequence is TGTGCCAGCAGCTTTAAAGGGGGCGCGGGGTATATTAGCAATCAGCCCCAGCATTTT. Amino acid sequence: CASSFKGGAGYISNQPQHF. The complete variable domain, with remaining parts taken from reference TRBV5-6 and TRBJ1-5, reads DAGVTQSPTHLIKTRGQQVTLRCSPKSGHDTVSWYQQALGQGPQFIFQYYEEEERQRGNFPDRFSGHQFPNYSSELNVNALLLGDSALYLCASSFKGGAGYISNQPQHFGDGTRLSIL.

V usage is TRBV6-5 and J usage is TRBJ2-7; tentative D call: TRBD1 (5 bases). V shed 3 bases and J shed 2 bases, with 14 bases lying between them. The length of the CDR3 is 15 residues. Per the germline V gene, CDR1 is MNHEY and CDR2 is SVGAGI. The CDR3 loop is CASSYNRLTTYEQYF. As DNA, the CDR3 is TGTGCCAGCAGTTATAACAGGTTGACGACCTACGAGCAGTACTTC.

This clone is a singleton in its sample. The CDR3 loop reads CASSPPGTSGSTKQFF. The CDR3, as DNA: TGTGCCAGCAGCCCCCCTGGGACTAGCGGGAGTACGAAGCAGTTCTTC. V and J are TRBV9 and TRBJ2-1; 14 bases are a match to TRBD2. There are 16 residues in the CDR3. Unmatched junction bases numbered 11, after V lost 4 bases and J lost 11 bases. Germline loops: CDR1 SGDLS, CDR2 YYNGEE.

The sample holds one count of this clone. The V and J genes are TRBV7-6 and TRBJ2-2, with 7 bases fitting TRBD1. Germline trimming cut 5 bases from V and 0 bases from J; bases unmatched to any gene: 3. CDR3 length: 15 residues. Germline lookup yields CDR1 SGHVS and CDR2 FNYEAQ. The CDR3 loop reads CASSQTGANTGELFF. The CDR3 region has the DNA TGTGCCAGCAGCCAAACAGGGGCGAACACCGGGGAGCTGTTTTTT.

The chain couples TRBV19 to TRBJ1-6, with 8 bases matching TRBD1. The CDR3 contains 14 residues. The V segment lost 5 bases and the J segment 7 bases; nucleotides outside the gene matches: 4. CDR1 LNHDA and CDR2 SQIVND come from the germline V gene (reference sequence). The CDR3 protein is CASSLGTGNSPLHF. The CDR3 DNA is TGTGCCAGTAGTCTGGGGACAGGCAATTCACCCCTCCACTTT.

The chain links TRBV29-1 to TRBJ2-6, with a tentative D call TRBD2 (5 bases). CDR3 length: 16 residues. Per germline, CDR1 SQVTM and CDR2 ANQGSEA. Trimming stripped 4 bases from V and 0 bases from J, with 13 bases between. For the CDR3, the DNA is TGCAGCGTTGTGACCCCGGGGATCTCTGGGGCCAACGTCCTGACTTTC. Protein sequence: CSVVTPGISGANVLTF. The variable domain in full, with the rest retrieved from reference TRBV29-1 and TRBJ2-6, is SAVISQKPSRDICQRGTSLTIQCQVDSQVTMMFWYRQQPGQSLTLIATANQGSEATYESGFVIDKFPISRPNLTFSTLTVSNMSPEDSSIYLCSVVTPGISGANVLTFGAGSRLTVL.

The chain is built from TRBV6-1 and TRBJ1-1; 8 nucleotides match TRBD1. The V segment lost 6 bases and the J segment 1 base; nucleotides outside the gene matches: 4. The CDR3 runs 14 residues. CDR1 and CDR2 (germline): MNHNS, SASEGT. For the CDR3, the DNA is TGTGCCAGCAGGGGGACAGGTCGGAACACTGAAGCTTTCTTT. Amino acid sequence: CASRGTGRNTEAFF.

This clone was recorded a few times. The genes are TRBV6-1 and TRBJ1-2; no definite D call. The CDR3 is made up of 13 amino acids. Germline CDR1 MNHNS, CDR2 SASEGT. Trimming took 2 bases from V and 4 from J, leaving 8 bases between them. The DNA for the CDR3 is TGTGCCAGCAGTGAAAACTTATCCTATGGCTACACCTTC. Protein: CASSENLSYGYTF.

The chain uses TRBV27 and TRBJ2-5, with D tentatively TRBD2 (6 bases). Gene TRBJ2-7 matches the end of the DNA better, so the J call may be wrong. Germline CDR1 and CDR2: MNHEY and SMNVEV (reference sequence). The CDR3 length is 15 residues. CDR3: CASSLYPGAGYEQYF. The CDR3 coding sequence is TGTGCCAGCAGTTTATATCCGGGAGCGGGCTACGAGCAGTACTTC.

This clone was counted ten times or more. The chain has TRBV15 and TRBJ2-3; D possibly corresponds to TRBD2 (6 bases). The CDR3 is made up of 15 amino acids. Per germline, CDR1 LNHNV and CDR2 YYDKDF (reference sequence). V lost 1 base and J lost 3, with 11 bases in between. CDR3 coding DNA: TGTGCCACCAGCAGAGCGGGGGAAGCTACAGATACGCAGTATTTT. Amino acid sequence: CATSRAGEATDTQYF.